This T cell receptor beta chain was observed in a study of spatial heterogeneity in lung cancer. Every molecule of TCR cDNA had its own unique molecular identifier. TCRdb used MiXCR to reprocess the 5' RACE reads, holding one entry per CDR3 protein. The sample records over 50,000 distinct CDR3 sequences, about 5.9% being singletons. Notes on the study in general: Whereas they appeared in blood less at follow-up, ubiquitous expanded tumor TCRs appeared there more at resection.

This sample's time point: sample taken at primary tumor resection. The donor population consisted of approximately 79 patients with untreated, early-stage non-small cell lung cancer. From tumor, nontumor lung or frozen PBMC, whole RNA was taken unsorted for sequencing. This clonotype has ten or more counts. Its target is unknown. CDR3 size: 16 residues. Deletions cut 5 bases from V and 0 bases from J, with 14 bases between. Germline assignment: CDR1 MNHEY and CDR2 SVGAGI. The receptor's source is a female donor with early-stage non-small cell lung cancer. This material consisted of PBMCs, taken at surgery. This rearrangement joins TRBV6-5 to TRBJ1-3; the D is unclear. The CDR3 loop is CASSRRGQTSGNTIYF. The CDR3 nucleotides read TGTGCCAGCAGTCGACGAGGGCAGACCTCTGGAAACACCATATATTTT.